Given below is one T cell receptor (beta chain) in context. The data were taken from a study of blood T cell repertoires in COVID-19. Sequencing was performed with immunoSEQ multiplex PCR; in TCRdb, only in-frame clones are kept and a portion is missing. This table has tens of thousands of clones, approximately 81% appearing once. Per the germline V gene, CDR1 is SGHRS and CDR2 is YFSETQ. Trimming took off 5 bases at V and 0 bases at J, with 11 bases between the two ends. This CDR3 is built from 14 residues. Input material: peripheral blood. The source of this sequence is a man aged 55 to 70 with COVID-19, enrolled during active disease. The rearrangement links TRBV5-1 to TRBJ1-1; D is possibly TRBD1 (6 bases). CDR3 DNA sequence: TGCGCCAGCAGAGACGGACAGTTGAACACTGAAGCTTTCTTT. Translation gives CASRDGQLNTEAFF.